The clone carrying this T cell receptor (beta chain) was detected ten times or more. The target antigen is unknown. The study amplified TCR beta CDR3 regions using RNA transcripts. HTBI primers primed a first-round RT-PCR, and a second-round multiplex PCR followed. One entry per CDR3 protein, called by TCRdb with MiXCR from the multiplex PCR reads. The data contain a few hundred thousand distinct CDR3 sequences, under 25% of them singletons. The CDR3 is made up of 15 amino acids. Germline-derived CDR1 and CDR2 are MNHEY and SMNVEV (reference sequence). Trimming removed 0 bases at V and 1 base at J, with 6 bases between. This record belongs to a study of Graves' ophthalmopathy and Graves' hyperthyroidism. General study findings and limits: A majority of expanded thyroid clonotypes exceeding 0.001 frequency were likewise present in blood.

Each hyperthyroidism patient was newly diagnosed, with under 2 months' duration, and aged 18 to 65. The clonotype originates from a woman under 30 with stable Graves' hyperthyroidism. Sequenced sample: peripheral blood. This sequence joins TRBV27 and TRBJ2-2, with a possible D match to TRBD2 (5 bases). In DNA, the CDR3 is TGTGCCAGCAGTTTATCGGCGGGGAACACCGGGGAGCTGTTTTTT. It encodes CASSLSAGNTGELFF.